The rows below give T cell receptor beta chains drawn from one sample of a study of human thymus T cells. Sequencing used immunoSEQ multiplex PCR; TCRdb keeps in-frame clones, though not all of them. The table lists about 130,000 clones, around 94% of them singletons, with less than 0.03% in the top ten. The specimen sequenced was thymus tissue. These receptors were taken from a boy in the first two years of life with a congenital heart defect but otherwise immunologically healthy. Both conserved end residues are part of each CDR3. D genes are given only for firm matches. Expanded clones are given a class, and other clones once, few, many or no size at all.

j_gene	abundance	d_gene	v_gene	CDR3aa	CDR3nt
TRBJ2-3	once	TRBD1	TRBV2	CASRTSTGDPGSDTQYF	TGTGCCAGCCGTACGTCAACAGGGGACCCAGGGTCGGATACGCAGTATTTT
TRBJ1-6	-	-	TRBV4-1	CASSQGLSNSPLHF	TGCGCCAGCAGCCAAGGGCTTAGTAATTCACCCCTCCACTTT
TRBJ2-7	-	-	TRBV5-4	CASSFSRGDSYEQYF	TGTGCCAGCAGCTTTTCGAGGGGGGATTCCTACGAGCAGTACTTT
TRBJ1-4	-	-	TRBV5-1	CASSLGDTNEKLFF	TGCGCCAGCAGCTTGGGGGACACTAATGAAAAACTGTTTTTT
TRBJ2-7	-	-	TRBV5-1	CASSLRDSYEQYF	TGCGCCAGCAGCTTGCGGGATTCCTACGAGCAGTACTTC
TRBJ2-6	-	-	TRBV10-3	CAISGELTSSGANVLTF	TGTGCCATCAGTGGGGAGCTGACTTCCTCTGGGGCCAACGTCCTGACTTTC
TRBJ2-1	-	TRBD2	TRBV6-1	CASRTGTSFYNEQFF	TGTGCCAGCAGGACCGGGACTAGCTTCTACAATGAGCAGTTCTTC
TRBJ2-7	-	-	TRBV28	CASIPNVTVYEQYF	TGTGCCAGCATCCCGAATGTCACAGTGTACGAGCAGTACTTC
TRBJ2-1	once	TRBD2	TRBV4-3	CASSPGWTSSSYNEQFF	TGCGCCAGCAGCCCTGGCTGGACTAGTAGCTCCTACAATGAGCAGTTCTTC
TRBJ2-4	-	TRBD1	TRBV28	CASSPAPTGAKNIQYF	TGTGCCAGCAGTCCGGCACCGACAGGGGCCAAAAACATTCAGTACTTC